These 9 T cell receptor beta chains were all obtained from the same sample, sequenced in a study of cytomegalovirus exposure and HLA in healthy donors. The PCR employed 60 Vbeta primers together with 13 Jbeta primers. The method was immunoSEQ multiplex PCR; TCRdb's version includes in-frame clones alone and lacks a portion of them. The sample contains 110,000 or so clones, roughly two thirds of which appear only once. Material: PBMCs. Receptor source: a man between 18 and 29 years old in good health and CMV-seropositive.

In DNA, the CDR3 is TGTGCCAGCAGCCCCACCCGGGTCTCTAACTACGAGCAGTACGTC. This codes for CASSPTRVSNYEQYV. The chain uses TRBV21-1 and TRBJ2-7; the table names TRBD2, a call not compared with the DNA. TRBV21-1 is noted as a pseudogene. CDR3 length: 15 residues.

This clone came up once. CDR3 bases: TGTGCCAGCAGTGCGGGGGGAAACGGTTCACCCCTCCACTTT. As protein: CASSAGGNGSPLHF. V is TRBV6-1 and J is TRBJ1-6; a weak D match, TRBD1 (5 bases). This CDR3 contains 14 residues. Trimming took 4 bases from V and 9 from J, leaving 13 bases between them. Germline V lookup: CDR1 MNHNS, CDR2 SASEGT.

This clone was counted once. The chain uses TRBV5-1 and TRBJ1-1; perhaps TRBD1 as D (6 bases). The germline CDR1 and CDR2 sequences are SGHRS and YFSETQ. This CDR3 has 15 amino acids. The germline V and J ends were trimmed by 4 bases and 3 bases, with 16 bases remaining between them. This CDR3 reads CASSPGVISDTEAFF. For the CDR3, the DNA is TGCGCCAGCAGCCCAGGGGTTATTTCGGACACTGAAGCTTTCTTT.

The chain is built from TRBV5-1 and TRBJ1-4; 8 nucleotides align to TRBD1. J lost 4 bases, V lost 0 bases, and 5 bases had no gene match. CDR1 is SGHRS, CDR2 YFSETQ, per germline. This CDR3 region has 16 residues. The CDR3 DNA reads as TGCGCCAGCAGCTTGGCCCAGGGGGCGGTTAATGAAAAACTGTTTTTT. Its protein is CASSLAQGAVNEKLFF.

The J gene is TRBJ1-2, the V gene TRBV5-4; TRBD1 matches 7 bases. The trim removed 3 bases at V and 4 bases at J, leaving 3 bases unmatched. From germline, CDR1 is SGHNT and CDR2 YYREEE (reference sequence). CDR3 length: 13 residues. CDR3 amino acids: CASSSGQFYGYTF. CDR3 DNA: TGTGCCAGCAGCTCGGGACAGTTCTATGGCTACACCTTC.

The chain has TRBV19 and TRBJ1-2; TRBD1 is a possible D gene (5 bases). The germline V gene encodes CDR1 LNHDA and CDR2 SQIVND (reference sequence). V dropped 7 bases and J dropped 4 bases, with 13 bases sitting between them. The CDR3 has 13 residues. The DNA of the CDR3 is TGTGCCAGTACCTTCGACAGTACCTATGGCTACACCTTC. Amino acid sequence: CASTFDSTYGYTF.

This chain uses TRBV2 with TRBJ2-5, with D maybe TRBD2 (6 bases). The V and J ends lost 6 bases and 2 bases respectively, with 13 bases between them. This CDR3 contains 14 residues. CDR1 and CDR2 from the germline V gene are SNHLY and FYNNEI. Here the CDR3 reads CASSRDLAQETQYF. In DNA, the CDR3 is TGTGCCAGCAGCCGGGACTTAGCTCAAGAGACCCAGTACTTC.

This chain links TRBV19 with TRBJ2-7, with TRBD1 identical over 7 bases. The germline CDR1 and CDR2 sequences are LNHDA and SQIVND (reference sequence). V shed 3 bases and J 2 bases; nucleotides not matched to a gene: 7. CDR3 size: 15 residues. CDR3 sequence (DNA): TGTGCCAGTAGTATGGGTACGGGACAGACCTACGAGCAGTACTTC. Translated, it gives CASSMGTGQTYEQYF.

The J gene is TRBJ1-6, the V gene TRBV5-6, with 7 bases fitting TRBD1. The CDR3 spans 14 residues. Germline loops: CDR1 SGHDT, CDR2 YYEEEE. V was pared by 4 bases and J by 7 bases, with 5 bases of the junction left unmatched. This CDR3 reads CASSPRGRNSPLHF. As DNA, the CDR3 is TGTGCCAGCAGCCCAAGGGGGCGGAATTCACCCCTCCACTTT.